These T cell receptor beta chains were read from a single sample in a study of technical replicates of blood from a handful of donors. Sequencing was performed with immunoSEQ multiplex PCR; in TCRdb, only in-frame clones are kept and a portion is missing. Of 100,000 or so clones in the sample, 95% are singletons; the top ten hold roughly 0.21%. Sequencing was done on a sample of T cells isolated from PBMCs. The receptor source for this set is a human donor in good health. CDR3s include the opening cysteine and the closing phenylalanine or tryptophan. D genes are given only for firm matches. Clone size is given for some rows only: seen once, a few or many times, or a class if the clone is expanded.

TRBV28	TRBJ2-5	once	NA	CASSLIGGGGALQETQYF	TGTGCCAGCAGTTTGATTGGCGGTGGGGGGGCATTACAAGAGACCCAGTACTTC
TRBV27	TRBJ1-3	NA	NA	CASSTHQNRAVVHF	TGTGCCAGCAGTACTCATCAAAACAGGGCTGTGGTGCATTTT
TRBV5-1	TRBJ2-1	NA	TRBD2	CASSLSPRGVYNEQFF	TGCGCCAGCAGCTTGTCTCCCCGGGGGGTTTACAATGAGCAGTTCTTC
TRBV2	TRBJ2-5	NA	NA	CASSTRGETQYF	TGTGCCAGCAGCACTAGAGGAGAGACCCAGTACTTC
TRBV7-6	TRBJ2-2	NA	TRBD2	CASSLAPGTSNTGELFF	TGTGCCAGCAGCTTAGCGCCCGGGACTAGCAACACCGGGGAGCTGTTTTTT
TRBV5-1	TRBJ1-3	NA	NA	CASSLSGTGNTIYF	TGCGCCAGCAGCTTGTCAGGGACTGGAAACACCATATATTTT
TRBV14	TRBJ2-1	NA	TRBD2	CASSQAGGRGNEQFF	TGTGCCAGCAGCCAAGCGGGGGGGCGGGGCAATGAGCAGTTCTTC
TRBV6-5	TRBJ2-5	once	NA	CASSRSTGAETQYF	TGTGCCAGCAGTCGCTCGACAGGAGCGGAGACCCAGTACTTC
TRBV5-6	TRBJ1-5	NA	TRBD1	CASSLDRGSQPQHF	TGTGCCAGCAGCTTAGACAGGGGAAGTCAGCCCCAGCATTTT
TRBV29-1	TRBJ2-7	NA	NA	CSVVSENSYEQYF	TGCAGCGTTGTAAGTGAGAACTCCTACGAGCAGTACTTC
TRBV5-1	TRBJ2-7	NA	TRBD2	CASSLAPGLNYEQYF	TGCGCCAGCAGCTTGGCCCCGGGACTAAACTACGAGCAGTACTTC
TRBV27	TRBJ2-7	NA	TRBD2	CASRGGGPLYEQYF	TGTGCCAGCAGAGGCGGGGGGCCTCTCTACGAGCAGTACTTC
TRBV19	TRBJ2-1	NA	NA	CATKSGLRQDWGSYNEQFF	TGTGCCACCAAATCCGGGCTCCGACAGGATTGGGGGTCCTACAATGAGCAGTTCTTC
TRBV5-5	TRBJ2-3	NA	NA	CASSLEPGSTDTQYF	TGTGCCAGCAGCTTGGAGCCAGGGAGCACAGATACGCAGTATTTT
TRBV19	TRBJ2-3	NA	TRBD1	CARTGQGTDTQYF	TGTGCCCGTACCGGACAGGGCACAGATACGCAGTATTTT
TRBV9	TRBJ1-4	NA	TRBD1	CASSGDRGRNEKLFF	TGTGCCAGCAGCGGGGACAGGGGCCGGAATGAAAAACTGTTTTTT
TRBV4-1	TRBJ1-1	few	NA	CASSQDRYTEAFF	TGCGCCAGCAGCCAAGATCGTTACACTGAAGCTTTCTTT
TRBV7-8	TRBJ1-4	NA	TRBD1	CASSTTGTGSEKLFF	TGTGCCAGCAGCACCACCGGGACAGGGTCTGAAAAACTGTTTTTT
TRBV29-1	TRBJ2-1	NA	NA	CSVSGGPSYNEQFF	TGCAGCGTTTCCGGGGGGCCTTCCTACAATGAGCAGTTCTTC
TRBV5-4	TRBJ1-2	NA	NA	CASSPGLFGYTF	TGTGCCAGCAGCCCAGGACTGTTTGGCTACACCTTC
TRBV11-3	TRBJ2-6	NA	TRBD1	CASSFMTGGAGANVLTF	TGTGCCAGCAGCTTCATGACAGGGGGCGCTGGGGCCAACGTCCTGACTTTC
TRBV11-2	TRBJ1-1	NA	NA	CASSSEGLFEAFF	TGTGCCAGCAGCTCTGAAGGACTTTTTGAAGCTTTCTTT
TRBV27	TRBJ2-1	NA	TRBD2	CATRSGSSYNEQFF	TGTGCCACTCGTAGCGGGAGCTCCTACAATGAGCAGTTCTTC
TRBV30	TRBJ1-1	once	NA	CACHTDSTEAFF	TGTGCCTGCCATACAGACAGTACTGAAGCTTTCTTT
TRBV6-5	TRBJ1-4	NA	NA	CASSYSSNLNEKLFF	TGTGCCAGCAGTTACTCGAGCAACTTAAATGAAAAACTGTTTTTT
TRBV7-8	TRBJ1-5	NA	TRBD1	CASSSTGKYVPQHF	TGTGCCAGCAGCTCGACAGGGAAATATGTTCCCCAGCATTTT
TRBV11-2	TRBJ2-3	NA	TRBD2	CASSPGLSTDTQYF	TGTGCCAGCAGCCCGGGACTAAGCACAGATACGCAGTATTTT